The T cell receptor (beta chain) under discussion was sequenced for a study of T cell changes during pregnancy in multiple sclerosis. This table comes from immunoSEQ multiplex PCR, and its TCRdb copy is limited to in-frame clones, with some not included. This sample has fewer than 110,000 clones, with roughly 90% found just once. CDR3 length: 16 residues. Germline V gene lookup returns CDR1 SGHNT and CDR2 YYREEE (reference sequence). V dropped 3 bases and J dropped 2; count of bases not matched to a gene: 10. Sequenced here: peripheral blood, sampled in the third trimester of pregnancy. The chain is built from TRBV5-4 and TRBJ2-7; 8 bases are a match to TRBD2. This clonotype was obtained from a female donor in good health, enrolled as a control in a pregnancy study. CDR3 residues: CASSWGVSSGAYEQYF. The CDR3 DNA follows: TGTGCCAGCAGCTGGGGAGTGAGTAGCGGGGCCTACGAGCAGTACTTC.